This TCR beta chain comes out of a study of T cells in localized non-small cell lung cancer (TCRdb year 2020). For the wider study: The study analyzed T cell repertoires of 200 to 300 early-stage NSCLC patients, comparing tumors and uninvolved tumor-adjacent lungs. The cohort was made up of about 240 treatment-naive NSCLC patients whose localized lung tumors had been resected. The mean age of the NSCLC patients was 50 to 85 years, with fewer than 150 men and about a hundred women.

As to this clone: Its antigen is still unknown. Nothing much larger sits one base from this clone, and base qualities are not available.

Results and caveats for the whole study, not just this receptor: The highest T cell clonality was observed in uninvolved tumor-adjacent lung, where clonality exceeded that of tumor, suggesting that antigenic responses were more focused in uninvolved tumor-adjacent lung. Longer overall survival was associated with higher blood T cell density, whereas shorter survival was associated with higher adjacent-lung clonality. Because the study design was exploratory, TCR variables were selected using unadjusted p-values without false-discovery rate correction. A median of 57 of the top 100 tumor clones turned up in the paired uninvolved adjacent lung, and under 30 of those clones also ranked among the top 100 of that same adjacent lung. Because multi-region tumor sequencing was not performed, intratumor heterogeneity could not be ruled out.

TCR beta CDR3 regions were sequenced from DNA using the immunoSEQ Assay. The original methods were these. T cell density was computed as TCR beta template counts normalized to usable DNA estimated by amplifying housekeeping genes. Richness was estimated using the preseqR package, with extrapolation to 400,000 templates for PBMC samples and to 120,000 templates for tissue samples. Clonality was defined by subtracting Pielou's evenness from one. Tissue-enriched TCRs were identified through differential abundance testing performed on productive amino-acid clonotypes, with a minimum total count of 5 and an alpha of 0.1. Repertoire overlap between compartments was quantified with the Jaccard Index and Morisita Overlap Index. GLIPH grouped TCR beta CDR3s together with public tetramer-defined viral CDR3s, and a viral motif had to include at least three viral sequences and also show V-gene enrichment. The immuneACCESS repertoire file appears here via TCRdb, limited to in-frame rearrangements. These files lack a portion of the clones; in checked studies, under half of the deficit traces to unresolved V genes, and the cause of the others is not known. Clone size and the V and J calls come from that table; the DNA yielded D and trimming. The sample table records approximately 83,000 clones; approximately 91% of these occur just once. The ten largest clonotypes hold roughly 4.3% of the sample.

At diagnosis, peripheral blood, uninvolved tumor-adjacent lung and tumor were collected and were preserved as a mix of fresh-frozen and FFPE material. For TCR repertoire profiling, blood samples were analyzed in the form of peripheral blood mononuclear cells. The germline V gene sets CDR1 to SQVTM and CDR2 to ANQGSEA. Cut back by 6 bases and 5 bases, the V and J ends lie 12 bases apart. The CDR3 spans 12 residues, from the cysteine through the phenylalanine. CDR3 DNA is the only sequence kept; it has 36 bases, read in frame from the first base. This sequence uses TRBV29-1 and TRBJ2-3; TRBD1 is possibly the D segment (6 matching bases). The sample consisted of PBMCs, taken before any cancer treatment. The receptor was derived from a woman aged 35 to 70 with stage II squamous cell lung carcinoma. This receptor has the CDR3 CSVVQGKDTQYF. The DNA reads as follows: TGCAGCGTCGTCCAGGGGAAAGATACGCAGTATTTT.